The 2 T cell receptor beta chains reported below all come from one sample, sequenced in a study of blood T cells in healthy people across ages. A second PCR of about 7 to 11 cycles used a sample-barcoded 5' primer and a J-beta primer mix. One entry per CDR3 protein, called by TCRdb with MiXCR from the 5' RACE reads. Of approximately 1.5 million distinct CDR3 sequences listed, 42% were seen once; the top ten hold approximately 4.1%. Source material: blood. These receptors all come from a woman aged 18-30 years in good health.

The V gene is TRBV30, the J gene TRBJ2-7; the match to TRBD2 covers 7 bases. This CDR3 has 14 residues. Trimming removed 0 bases from V and 5 bases from J; junction bases left unmatched: 7. Germline CDR1 reads GTSNPN; CDR2 reads SVGIG (reference sequence). The CDR3 is CAWSVRRELHEQYF. In nucleotides, the CDR3 is TGTGCCTGGAGTGTAAGGCGGGAGCTACACGAGCAGTACTTC.

The gene calls are TRBV14 and TRBJ2-7, with 11 bases aligning to TRBD2. The length of the CDR3 is 16 residues. Trimming removed 3 bases from V and 7 bases from J; junction bases left unmatched: 11. CDR1 is SGHDN, CDR2 FVKESK, per germline. The DNA of the CDR3 is TGTGCCAGCAGCCAGAGGACTAGCGGGTTCTCCGATGAGCAGTACTTC. Amino acid sequence: CASSQRTSGFSDEQYF.